The 21 T cell receptor beta chains reported below all come from one sample, sequenced in a study of T cells in Graves' hyperthyroidism and ophthalmopathy. Amplified regions were TCR beta CDR3 sequences from RNA transcripts. A first-round RT-PCR of the TCR CDR3 used the HTBI primer set. TCRdb fed the multiplex PCR reads into MiXCR, producing one record per CDR3 protein. This table holds about 560,000 distinct CDR3 sequences, over 15% found once. The specimen was blood. The receptors were gathered from a woman under 30 with Graves' hyperthyroidism.

This clonotype was seen at least ten times. This chain joins TRBV28 and TRBJ1-1; no reliable D call. Trimming took 6 bases from V and 7 from J, leaving 15 bases between them. The CDR3 totals 13 residues. Per the germline V gene, CDR1 is MDHEN and CDR2 is SYDVKM. The CDR3 region is CASSPVLKVEAFF. As DNA, the CDR3 is TGTGCCAGCAGCCCGGTGTTGAAGGTTGAAGCTTTCTTT.

The chain joins TRBV5-1 to TRBJ2-3, with D perhaps TRBD1 or TRBD2 (5 bases each). This CDR3 contains 12 residues. Per the germline V gene, CDR1 is SGHRS and CDR2 is YFSETQ. V was clipped by 4 bases and J by 9 bases, with 12 bases between them. As DNA, the CDR3 is TGCGCCAGCAGCGCGGCCGGGACCACGCAGTATTTT. Translated, it gives CASSAAGTTQYF.

This clonotype was recorded many times. J is TRBJ2-1 and V is TRBV20-1; TRBD2 aligns across 7 bases. Germline V gives CDR1 DFQATT, CDR2 SNEGSKA (reference sequence). The CDR3 loop spans 13 amino acids. V shed 2 bases and J 6 bases; nucleotides not matched to a gene: 4. CDR3 loop: CSARMAGVNEQFF. CDR3 bases: TGCAGTGCTAGAATGGCGGGAGTCAATGAGCAGTTCTTC.

At least ten counts were recorded for this clonotype. The chain combines TRBV12-3 or TRBV12-4 with TRBJ1-5; maybe TRBD1 (5 bases). The CDR3 loop spans 16 amino acids. V was cut by 2 bases and J by 5 bases, with 16 bases left in between. In DNA form, the CDR3 reads TGTGCCAGCAGTTTATGGGGACCCGGATCCCATCAGCCCCAGCATTTT. Translated, it gives CASSLWGPGSHQPQHF.

Only a few counts were recorded for this clonotype. This sequence joins TRBV2 and TRBJ2-2, with a possible D match to TRBD2 (5 bases). The CDR3 totals 12 residues. Trimming took off 10 bases at V and 7 bases at J, with 13 bases between the two ends. The germline V gene has CDR1 SNHLY and CDR2 FYNNEI. The CDR3 protein is CATGPRGGELFF. CDR3 sequence (DNA): TGTGCCACGGGCCCCCGGGGCGGGGAGCTGTTTTTT.

In this sample, this clonotype turned up a few times. The V gene is TRBV7-9, the J gene TRBJ2-2; TRBD1 matches 7 bases. Trimming removed 5 bases from V and 5 bases from J; junction bases left unmatched: 17. The CDR3 sequence is 18 residues long. From germline, CDR1 is SEHNR and CDR2 FQNEAQ (reference sequence). The CDR3 bases are TGTGCCAGCAGCCCCCCTAAAGAAGGGGGCTTTGAGACCGGGGAGCTGTTTTTT. Translating gives CASSPPKEGGFETGELFF.

The chain uses TRBV12-3 or TRBV12-4 and TRBJ2-3; no definite D call. V lost 6 bases, J lost 4 bases, and 14 bases lay in between. This CDR3 is 14 amino acids long. The CDR3 region has the DNA TGTGCCAGCAGCCCCGGCACGCCCCCAGATACGCAGTATTTT. Amino acids: CASSPGTPPDTQYF.

The chain recombines TRBV6-2 or TRBV6-3 with TRBJ1-5, with D perhaps TRBD1 (5 bases). The germline V gene encodes CDR1 MNHEY and CDR2 SVGEGT. Trimming took off 5 bases at V and 3 bases at J, with 11 bases between the two ends. There are 14 residues in the CDR3. The CDR3 DNA reads TGTGCCAGCAGTCAACAGGTTTACAATCAGCCCCAGCATTTT. This codes for CASSQQVYNQPQHF.

This clonotype was observed at least ten times. This chain uses TRBV6-1 with TRBJ1-2; D remains ambiguous. Germline loops: CDR1 MNHNS, CDR2 SASEGT. Trimming shortened V by 6 bases and J by 2 bases, and 10 bases separated the two germline ends. This CDR3 has 13 amino acids. The CDR3 spells CASSRQDNYGYTF. DNA of the CDR3: TGTGCCAGCAGCCGGCAGGACAACTATGGCTACACCTTC.

This clonotype showed up just a few times. The rearrangement links TRBV6-5 to TRBJ2-3; D unresolved. V was cut by 0 bases and J by 1 base, with 5 bases left in between. In germline, CDR1 is MNHEY, CDR2 SVGAGI. The CDR3 totals 14 residues. The CDR3 region is CASSYSSRTDTQYF. The CDR3 coding sequence is TGTGCCAGCAGTTACTCATCTCGCACAGATACGCAGTATTTT.

This clonotype was counted at least ten times. This chain connects TRBV27 to TRBJ1-1; D may be TRBD1 (5 bases). Germline V gene sequence: CDR1 MNHEY, CDR2 SMNVEV (reference sequence). CDR3 length equals 15 residues. V was cut by 5 bases and J by 1 base, with 14 bases left in between. This chain's CDR3 is CASSLLVGTNTEAFF. CDR3 DNA sequence: TGTGCCAGCAGTCTCCTAGTGGGGACGAACACTGAAGCTTTCTTT.

This clonotype has ten or more counts. The chain employs TRBV2 and TRBJ2-1, with D perhaps matching TRBD2 (6 bases). V lost 5 bases to trimming and J lost 1 base, with 12 bases between them. The CDR3 is 15 residues long. The germline gives CDR1 SNHLY, CDR2 FYNNEI. In DNA, the CDR3 is TGTGCCAGCAGTTATGGCGGGAATTCCTACAATGAGCAGTTCTTC. This sequence encodes CASSYGGNSYNEQFF.

Only a few counts were recorded for this clonotype. The CDR3 protein is CATSDLGTGDYNEQFF. The CDR3 DNA sequence: TGTGCCACCAGTGATTTGGGGACAGGGGACTACAATGAGCAGTTCTTC. The chain combines TRBV24-1 with TRBJ2-1, with 10 bases fitting TRBD1. This CDR3 is built from 16 residues. V trimming: 0 bases; J trimming: 3 bases; junction bases outside the gene matches: 1. Germline loops: CDR1 KGHDR, CDR2 SFDVKD.

The V gene is TRBV3-1, the J gene TRBJ2-1; D unresolved. The CDR3 has 17 residues. Germline loops: CDR1 LGHDT, CDR2 YNNKEL (reference sequence). The V gene lost 2 bases and the J gene lost 0 bases, with 14 bases spanning the gap. The CDR3 DNA follows: TGTGCCAGCAGCCAACGCCCCACGGTCAGCTCCTACAATGAGCAGTTCTTC. This translates into CASSQRPTVSSYNEQFF.

In its sample, this clonotype was seen many times. V and J are TRBV12-3 or TRBV12-4 and TRBJ1-4; D is unclear. Trimming cost V 2 bases and J 2 bases, with 21 bases left between them. This CDR3 region has 19 residues. The CDR3 protein is CASSLLRGEGIMTNEKLFF. DNA for the CDR3: TGTGCCAGCAGTTTACTCCGGGGAGAAGGAATAATGACTAATGAAAAACTGTTTTTT.

This clonotype showed up many times. The genes are TRBV3-1 and TRBJ1-2; D ambiguous. This CDR3 has 13 amino acids. The germline V gene has CDR1 LGHDT and CDR2 YNNKEL (reference sequence). The V and J ends lost 6 bases and 5 bases respectively, with 13 bases between them. The CDR3 reads CASRPSTLYGYTF. In DNA, the CDR3 is TGTGCCAGCAGACCGTCGACCCTTTATGGCTACACCTTC.

This clonotype was seen at least ten times. The chain uses TRBV5-1 and TRBJ1-5, with a possible D match to TRBD1 (5 bases). The germline CDR1 and CDR2 sequences are SGHRS and YFSETQ. The V end was cut by 5 bases, the J end by 0 bases, with 9 bases between. CDR3 length: 14 residues. In DNA form, the CDR3 reads TGCGCCAGCAGTTGGGACGGTAGCAATCAGCCCCAGCATTTT. Amino acids: CASSWDGSNQPQHF.

This clonotype has just a few counts. The CDR3 bases are TGTGCCAGCTCACCACCGAACAGAAACACCGGGGAGCTGTTTTTT. It specifies CASSPPNRNTGELFF. The chain employs TRBV18 and TRBJ2-2; D gene uncertain. CDR1 and CDR2 from the germline V gene are KGHSH and LQKENI. Deletions cut 0 bases from V and 2 bases from J, with 7 bases between. The CDR3 contains 15 residues. The whole variable domain, filled in from reference TRBV18 and TRBJ2-2, reads NAGVMQNPRHLVRRRGQEARLRCSPMKGHSHVYWYRQLPEEGLKFMVYLQKENIIDESGMPKERFSAEFPKEGPSILRIQQVVRGDSAAYFCASSPPNRNTGELFFGEGSRLTVL.

This clonotype was seen a few times. The rearrangement joins TRBV2 to TRBJ1-4, with TRBD1 matching 12 bases. Germline CDR1 reads SNHLY; CDR2 reads FYNNEI. The length of the CDR3 is 13 residues. V lost 11 bases to trimming and J lost 7 bases; unmatched junction nucleotides: 5. CDR3 coding DNA: TGTGCCGGGACAGGGGGCATCGGTGAAAAACTGTTTTTT. It is translated as CAGTGGIGEKLFF.

This clonotype was recorded at least ten times. The V and J genes are TRBV2 and TRBJ2-3; no definite D call. Germline V CDR1 and CDR2: SNHLY, FYNNEI. The CDR3 has 13 amino acids. Trimming removed 6 bases at V and 4 bases at J, with 11 bases between. The chain's CDR3 is CASSPNLPDTQYF. For the CDR3, the DNA is TGTGCCAGCAGCCCTAACTTGCCAGATACGCAGTATTTT. The whole variable domain, remainder taken from reference TRBV2 and TRBJ2-3, is EPEVTQTPSHQVTQMGQEVILRCVPISNHLYFYWYRQILGQKVEFLVSFYNNEISEKSEIFDDQFSVERPDGSNFTLKIRSTKLEDSAMYFCASSPNLPDTQYFGPGTRLTVL.

This clonotype was detected ten times or more. CDR3 region: CASSLGRAIQETQYF. The CDR3 DNA is TGTGCCAGCAGCTTAGGACGGGCGATACAAGAGACCCAGTACTTC. The gene calls are TRBV7-9 and TRBJ2-5; D call uncertain. Trimming cost V 1 base and J 2 bases, with 11 bases left between them. Looked up from germline, CDR1 is SEHNR and CDR2 is FQNEAQ (reference sequence). This CDR3 has 15 residues.